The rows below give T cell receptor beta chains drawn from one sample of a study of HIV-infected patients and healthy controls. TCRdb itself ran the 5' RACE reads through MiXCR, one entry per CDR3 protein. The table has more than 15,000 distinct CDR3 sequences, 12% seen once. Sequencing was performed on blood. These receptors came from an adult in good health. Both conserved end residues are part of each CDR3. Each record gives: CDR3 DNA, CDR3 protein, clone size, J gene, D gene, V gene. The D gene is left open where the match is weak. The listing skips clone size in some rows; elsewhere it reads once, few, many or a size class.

cdr3_nt: TGTGCCAGCAGCTCCCGTGTGGGACGGAGGGTAGCTAACTATGGCTACACCTTC; cdr3_aa: CASSSRVGRRVANYGYTF; clone_size: once; j_call: TRBJ1-2; d_call: NA; v_call: TRBV11-2
cdr3_nt: TGTGCCAGCAGCTCCAGCACCGAAGGCTACACCTTC; cdr3_aa: CASSSSTEGYTF; clone_size: many; j_call: TRBJ1-2; d_call: NA; v_call: TRBV13
cdr3_nt: TGTGCCAGCAGTCGGCGGACAGCAAGACAAGAGACCCAGTACTTC; cdr3_aa: CASSRRTARQETQYF; clone_size: medium-sized; j_call: TRBJ2-5; d_call: NA; v_call: TRBV6-2/TRBV6-3
cdr3_nt: TGTGCCAGCAGCCCCGGCCGGGCCGGGGGGGCCTACAATGAGCAGTTCTTC; cdr3_aa: CASSPGRAGGAYNEQFF; clone_size: NA; j_call: TRBJ2-1; d_call: TRBD2; v_call: TRBV7-2
cdr3_nt: TGTGCCAGCAGTTTATTGGACTATAGCAAAGGCCAGCCCCAGCATTTT; cdr3_aa: CASSLLDYSKGQPQHF; clone_size: many; j_call: TRBJ1-5; d_call: NA; v_call: TRBV12-3/TRBV12-4
cdr3_nt: TGCGCCAGCAGCTCTACAGGGGACACTGAAGCTTTCTTT; cdr3_aa: CASSSTGDTEAFF; clone_size: many; j_call: TRBJ1-1; d_call: TRBD1; v_call: TRBV5-1
cdr3_nt: TGTGCCAGCTCACCTATAGCTCTGGCTCGCTCTGGGGCCAACGTCCTGACTTTC; cdr3_aa: CASSPIALARSGANVLTF; clone_size: NA; j_call: TRBJ2-6; d_call: NA; v_call: TRBV18
cdr3_nt: TGCAGTGCTAGAGATACGGGGGGGCCGGGGGAGACCCAGTACTTC; cdr3_aa: CSARDTGGPGETQYF; clone_size: few; j_call: TRBJ2-5; d_call: TRBD2; v_call: TRBV20-1
cdr3_nt: TGTGCCAGCAGCCCCAATGGGTGGCGGAGCAATCAGCCCCAGCATTTT; cdr3_aa: CASSPNGWRSNQPQHF; clone_size: NA; j_call: TRBJ1-5; d_call: NA; v_call: TRBV7-2
cdr3_nt: TGTGCCAGCAGTGACCAGTCCGGGGGGGCCAATTCCTTC; cdr3_aa: CASSDQSGGANSF; clone_size: NA; j_call: TRBJ2-7; d_call: TRBD2; v_call: TRBV2
cdr3_nt: TGTGCCACCCAGGGCAGGGGCAAAAACATTCAGTACTTC; cdr3_aa: CATQGRGKNIQYF; clone_size: many; j_call: TRBJ2-4; d_call: NA; v_call: TRBV24-1
cdr3_nt: TGTGCCAGCAGTCGTCCCCAGGGGACCCAGTACTTC; cdr3_aa: CASSRPQGTQYF; clone_size: NA; j_call: TRBJ2-5; d_call: NA; v_call: TRBV5-4
cdr3_nt: TGTGCCAGCAGCTTAACAGCGGGGTACTACCAAGAGACCCAGTACTTC; cdr3_aa: CASSLTAGYYQETQYF; clone_size: NA; j_call: TRBJ2-5; d_call: TRBD2; v_call: TRBV7-2
cdr3_nt: TGTGCCAGCAGACCTCAGGGGCCCGGGCAGCCCCAGCATTTT; cdr3_aa: CASRPQGPGQPQHF; clone_size: NA; j_call: TRBJ1-5; d_call: NA; v_call: TRBV28
cdr3_nt: TGTGCCAGCAGCCCTTCCGCAGGGAATACGCAGTATTTT; cdr3_aa: CASSPSAGNTQYF; clone_size: many; j_call: TRBJ2-3; d_call: NA; v_call: TRBV12-3/TRBV12-4
cdr3_nt: TGCAGTGCTAGGGGAAGCGGAACAGATACGCAGTATTTT; cdr3_aa: CSARGSGTDTQYF; clone_size: NA; j_call: TRBJ2-3; d_call: NA; v_call: TRBV20-1
cdr3_nt: TGTGCCAGCAGCCGAGACAGGAACTATGGCTACACCTTC; cdr3_aa: CASSRDRNYGYTF; clone_size: medium-sized; j_call: TRBJ1-2; d_call: NA; v_call: TRBV7-2
cdr3_nt: TGTGCCAGCAGTTCTCCCTCTTGGGACGATCCACAGTACTTC; cdr3_aa: CASSSPSWDDPQYF; clone_size: medium-sized; j_call: TRBJ2-4; d_call: NA; v_call: TRBV25-1
cdr3_nt: TGTGCCAGCAGCTCGACGGATTTCTCCTACGAGCAGTACTTC; cdr3_aa: CASSSTDFSYEQYF; clone_size: many; j_call: TRBJ2-7; d_call: NA; v_call: TRBV7-9
cdr3_nt: TGCAGCGTTGAAAACGGGGGGAAGACCCAGTACTTC; cdr3_aa: CSVENGGKTQYF; clone_size: few; j_call: TRBJ2-5; d_call: TRBD2; v_call: TRBV29-1
cdr3_nt: TGTGCCAGCAGCTCTTATAGGGGGGATTCACCCCTCCACTTT; cdr3_aa: CASSSYRGDSPLHF; clone_size: few; j_call: TRBJ1-6; d_call: NA; v_call: TRBV7-3
cdr3_nt: TGCGCCAGCAGCCAAGATGCCCCCGTCGGGACAGGGTTGGGGACAGATACGCAGTATTTT; cdr3_aa: CASSQDAPVGTGLGTDTQYF; clone_size: many; j_call: TRBJ2-3; d_call: TRBD1; v_call: TRBV4-3
cdr3_nt: TGTGCCAGCAGACGGTTAGGGACTGAAGCTTTCTTT; cdr3_aa: CASRRLGTEAFF; clone_size: NA; j_call: TRBJ1-1; d_call: NA; v_call: TRBV6-2/TRBV6-3
cdr3_nt: TGTGCCAGCAGCCCGGGAGGGGTCGGGGAGCTGTTTTTT; cdr3_aa: CASSPGGVGELFF; clone_size: NA; j_call: TRBJ2-2; d_call: TRBD2; v_call: TRBV7-9
cdr3_nt: TGTGCCAGCAGCTTGGTGGGGGGCGTGAACACTGAAGCTTTCTTT; cdr3_aa: CASSLVGGVNTEAFF; clone_size: many; j_call: TRBJ1-1; d_call: NA; v_call: TRBV5-4
cdr3_nt: TGTGCCAGCAGCCTTTATAGCTCAGATACGCAGTATTTT; cdr3_aa: CASSLYSSDTQYF; clone_size: many; j_call: TRBJ2-3; d_call: NA; v_call: TRBV3-1
cdr3_nt: TGCAGTGCTACCGCTAGCGGGGGGAACCAAGAGACCCAGTACTTC; cdr3_aa: CSATASGGNQETQYF; clone_size: medium-sized; j_call: TRBJ2-5; d_call: TRBD2; v_call: TRBV20-1
cdr3_nt: TGTGCCACCAGTGATCCCGGACACAGAGCCGGCACCGGGGAGCTGTTTTTT; cdr3_aa: CATSDPGHRAGTGELFF; clone_size: NA; j_call: TRBJ2-2; d_call: NA; v_call: TRBV24-1
cdr3_nt: TGTGCCAGCAGTCCCCGGGGAGCGGGGGCCACAGATACGCAGTATTTT; cdr3_aa: CASSPRGAGATDTQYF; clone_size: few; j_call: TRBJ2-3; d_call: TRBD2; v_call: TRBV28
cdr3_nt: TGTGCCAGCAGCATGACAGTCTATGGCTACACCTTC; cdr3_aa: CASSMTVYGYTF; clone_size: many; j_call: TRBJ1-2; d_call: NA; v_call: TRBV6-2/TRBV6-3
cdr3_nt: TGTGCCATCAGTAGGACTCAAATACAAGAGACCCAGTACTTC; cdr3_aa: CAISRTQIQETQYF; clone_size: few; j_call: TRBJ2-5; d_call: NA; v_call: TRBV10-3
cdr3_nt: TGTGCCAGCAGCCCGGCCCAGGGTACCCTCCTTAGGCGGGGCTACACCTTC; cdr3_aa: CASSPAQGTLLRRGYTF; clone_size: many; j_call: TRBJ1-2; d_call: NA; v_call: TRBV5-4
cdr3_nt: TGCAGTGCTAGGGAACAGGGGCTCACTGGAAACACCATATATTTT; cdr3_aa: CSAREQGLTGNTIYF; clone_size: many; j_call: TRBJ1-3; d_call: TRBD1; v_call: TRBV20-1
cdr3_nt: TGTGCCAGCAGCCATGGGACGGAGCAGTACTTC; cdr3_aa: CASSHGTEQYF; clone_size: once; j_call: TRBJ2-7; d_call: NA; v_call: TRBV3-1
cdr3_nt: TGTGCCAGCACGCCAGGCGGGAGCAACACAGATACGCAGTATTTT; cdr3_aa: CASTPGGSNTDTQYF; clone_size: many; j_call: TRBJ2-3; d_call: TRBD2; v_call: TRBV6-2/TRBV6-3
cdr3_nt: TGTGCCAGCAGCTTAATGGGGCCAGGGATCGAGACCCAGTACTTC; cdr3_aa: CASSLMGPGIETQYF; clone_size: few; j_call: TRBJ2-5; d_call: NA; v_call: TRBV7-6
cdr3_nt: TGTGCCAGCAGCCAAGGCCTCACAGGGTCGAACACCGGGGAGCTGTTTTTT; cdr3_aa: CASSQGLTGSNTGELFF; clone_size: medium-sized; j_call: TRBJ2-2; d_call: NA; v_call: TRBV14